These 2 T cell receptor beta chains came from one sample sequenced in a study of beta chain features in type 1 diabetes (dated by TCRdb to 2017 to 2018). These TCRs are of unknown antigen specificity. Study-wide findings and limitations: In all four CD4+ subsets, TCRB CDR3 length was moderately but significantly shorter in type 1 diabetes patients.

The library relied on the immunoSEQ multiplex PCR assay. All of the isolated RNA was reverse transcribed with the High Capacity cDNA Reverse Transcription Kit, so expressed TCRB transcripts were sequenced. TCRdb carries this immuneACCESS record with in-frame sequences only. Its versions omit some clonotypes, under half of them owing to an unresolved V gene in the studies checked, with the rest unexplained. Here the sample has 250,000 or so clones; 20% occur a single time. The ten biggest clones cover less than 0.03% of the sample. Specimen: naive CD4+ T cells from blood. The sample's cell subset or site label, in plain terms: true naive CD4+ T cells. The receptors were gathered from a woman aged 40 to 50 with type 1 diabetes.

This clone appeared a few times. CDR3 loop: CASSFLGEETQYF. DNA of the CDR3: TGTGCCAGCAGCTTTTTAGGGGAAGAGACCCAGTACTTC. This chain joins TRBV5-4 and TRBJ2-5; perhaps TRBD1 as D (5 bases). Germline V gene data show CDR1 as SGHNT and CDR2 as YYREEE (reference sequence). There are 13 residues in the CDR3. V lost 2 bases and J lost 3, with 8 bases in between.

The chain combines TRBV4-1 with TRBJ2-7; D may be TRBD2 (6 bases). V lost 0 bases, J lost 3 bases, and 15 bases lay in between. Germline loops: CDR1 MGHRA, CDR2 YSYEKL. The CDR3 covers 16 residues. The CDR3 sequence: CASSQDPGTADYEQYF. In DNA, the CDR3 is TGCGCCAGCAGCCAAGATCCCGGGACTGCCGACTACGAGCAGTACTTC.